The sequence of this T cell receptor beta chain was determined in a study of identical twins. Notes on this clonotype: One end of the junction is discordant with germline, which a read error may explain.

TCRdb ran MiXCR on the 5' RACE reads and lists one entry per CDR3 protein. The sample records more than 1.5 million distinct CDR3 sequences, around a third being singletons. The CDR3 spans 15 residues. In germline, CDR1 is MNHEY, CDR2 SVGAGI. Input material: cord blood. This receptor was identified in a newborn girl in good health. The J gene is TRBJ2-7, the V gene TRBV6-5; no reliable D call. For the CDR3, the DNA is TGTGCCGGCAGTTACACCCTAGGTAGCACCTACGAGCAGTACTTC. Amino acids: CAGSYTLGSTYEQYF.